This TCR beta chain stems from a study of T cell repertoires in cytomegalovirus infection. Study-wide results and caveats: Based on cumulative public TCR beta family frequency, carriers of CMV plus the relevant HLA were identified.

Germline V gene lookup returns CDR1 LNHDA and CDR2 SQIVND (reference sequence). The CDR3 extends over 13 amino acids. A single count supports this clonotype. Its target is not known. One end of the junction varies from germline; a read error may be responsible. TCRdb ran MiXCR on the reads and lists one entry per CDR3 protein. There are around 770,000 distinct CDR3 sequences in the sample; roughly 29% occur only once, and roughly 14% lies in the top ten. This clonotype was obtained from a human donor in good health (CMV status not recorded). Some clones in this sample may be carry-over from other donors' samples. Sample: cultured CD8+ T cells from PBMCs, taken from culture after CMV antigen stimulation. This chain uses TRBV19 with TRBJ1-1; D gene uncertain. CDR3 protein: CASSMGMNAEAFF. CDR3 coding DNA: TGTGCCAGTAGTATGGGTATGAACGCTGAAGCTTTCTTT.